These 28 T cell receptor beta chains came from one sample sequenced in a study of control samples from healthy donors and cancer patients. This table comes from immunoSEQ multiplex PCR, and its TCRdb copy is limited to in-frame clones, with some not included. The table has roughly 60,000 clones, less than 95% seen once. The sequenced sample consisted of blood. The receptors derive from a man aged 25-40 years in good health.

The J gene is TRBJ2-7, the V gene TRBV7-2; D unresolved. The CDR3 totals 15 residues. Germline CDR1 and CDR2: SGHTA and FQGNSA. Trimming removed 1 base from V and 0 bases from J, with 10 bases in between. The CDR3 DNA reads TGTGCCAGCAGCTTAGATGCAGGTCCCTCCTACGAGCAGTACTTC. Amino acids: CASSLDAGPSYEQYF.

The CDR3 is CASSPGQTNEKLFF. The CDR3 DNA sequence: TGTGCCAGCAGTCCGGGACAGACTAATGAAAAACTGTTTTTT. V gene TRBV11-1 combines with J gene TRBJ1-4; 7 bases are a match to TRBD1. Trimming took 6 bases from V and 2 from J; bases not matched to a gene: 3. The V gene's germline CDR1 is SGHAT and CDR2 FQDESV (reference sequence). There are 14 residues in the CDR3.

V gene TRBV3-1 (or the pseudogene TRBV3-2) combines with J gene TRBJ2-1; TRBD1 matches at 8 bases. The CDR3 runs to 17 residues. CDR1 and CDR2 (germline): LGHDT, YNNKEL (reference sequence). V was pared by 4 bases and J by 0 bases, with 8 bases of the junction left unmatched. The CDR3 nucleotides read TGTGCCAGCAGCCCACCAGGGGGCGCAAGCTCCTACAATGAGCAGTTCTTC. Amino acid sequence: CASSPPGGASSYNEQFF.

The genes are TRBV10-2 and TRBJ2-7; TRBD1 or TRBD2 may be the D gene (6 bases each). The CDR3 spans 14 residues. V lost 8 bases, J lost 2 bases, and 16 bases lay in between. Germline-derived CDR1 and CDR2 are WSHSY and SAAADI. CDR3 protein: CASDKSGAPYEQYF. The CDR3 nucleotides read TGCGCCAGCGATAAATCGGGGGCTCCCTACGAGCAGTACTTC.

The chain uses TRBV3-1 (or the pseudogene TRBV3-2) and TRBJ2-7; D remains ambiguous. Germline V CDR1 and CDR2: LGHDT, YNNKEL (reference sequence). V was pared by 1 base and J by 4 bases, with 2 bases between. This CDR3 is 11 amino acids long. For the CDR3, the DNA is TGTGCCAGCAGCCAAGTATACGAGCAGTACTTC. Encoded protein: CASSQVYEQYF.

The rearrangement links TRBV5-6 to TRBJ1-1; the D gene is possibly TRBD1 (5 bases). CDR1 is SGHDT, CDR2 YYEEEE, per germline. The V gene lost 3 bases and the J gene lost 0 bases, with 9 bases spanning the gap. The CDR3 is 14 residues long. The CDR3 DNA follows: TGTGCCAGCAGCTCCAGGGAGTTGAACACTGAAGCTTTCTTT. Residues: CASSSRELNTEAFF.

As regards this clone: At one end the junction does not follow the germline gene, possibly because of a read error. Other DNA variants within this sample encode the same CDR3. V is TRBV5-4 and J is TRBJ2-1; D not resolved. CDR1 and CDR2 (germline): SGHNT, YYREEE (reference sequence). The CDR3 covers 16 residues. The CDR3 region is CASSSVGTGGYNEQFF. The CDR3, as DNA: TGCGCCAGCAGCTCCGTAGGAACTGGCGGTTACAATGAGCAGTTCTTC.

V and J are TRBV11-3 and TRBJ2-6, with D uncertain. CDR3 length equals 15 residues. Per germline, CDR1 SGHNT and CDR2 YENEEA. Trimming took 3 bases from V and 0 from J, leaving 6 bases between them. The CDR3 is CASSFRSSGANVLTF. As DNA, the CDR3 is TGTGCCAGCAGCTTCAGAAGCTCTGGGGCCAACGTCCTGACTTTC.

This chain uses TRBV25-1 with TRBJ1-2, with D perhaps matching TRBD1 (5 bases). CDR1 is MGHDK and CDR2 is SYGVNS in the germline V gene. This CDR3 region has 15 residues. V was trimmed by 1 base and J by 3 bases, leaving 12 bases between them. For the CDR3, the DNA is TGTGCCAGCAGTGAATGGAGGGGTCTGGACTATGGCTACACCTTC. Translating gives CASSEWRGLDYGYTF.

This clone was seen only a few times. Because it lacks the conserved phenylalanine or tryptophan at the end, this CDR3 is likely a read error. The limits of the CDR3 on the DNA are not certain, so only TCRdb's listed CDR3 is given. This chain joins TRBV7-8 and TRBJ2-3; the table's D call, TRBD1, has no DNA check behind it. The CDR3 is made up of 9 amino acids, end residues included. Germline assignment: CDR1 SGHVS and CDR2 FQNEAQ. CDR3 in amino acids: CASSLDRIP.

The chain uses TRBV7-2 and TRBJ2-1, with 11 bases aligning to TRBD2. This CDR3 is built from 14 residues. Trimming removed 5 bases from V and 9 bases from J; junction bases left unmatched: 6. The germline CDR1 and CDR2 sequences are SGHTA and FQGNSA. CDR3 in DNA: TGTGCCAGCAGCACTAGCGGGAGTTTGGTTGAGCAGTTCTTC. Translation: CASSTSGSLVEQFF.

The chain recombines TRBV7-9 with TRBJ1-4; 9 bases are shared with TRBD1. Germline CDR1 reads SEHNR; CDR2 reads FQNEAQ (reference sequence). CDR3 size: 15 residues. The J segment lost 4 bases and the V segment lost 6 bases, leaving 6 bases of the junction unmatched. The DNA for the CDR3 is TGTGCCAGCAGTCCCCCGGGACAGGGTAATGAAAAACTGTTTTTT. Its protein is CASSPPGQGNEKLFF.

The chain employs TRBV9 and TRBJ2-3; no firm D call. Germline assignment: CDR1 SGDLS and CDR2 YYNGEE. Trimming stripped 5 bases from V and 2 bases from J, with 15 bases between. The CDR3 covers 15 residues. This CDR3 reads CASSPRTSNTDTQYF. In DNA form, the CDR3 reads TGTGCCAGCAGTCCCCGGACGAGCAACACAGATACGCAGTATTTT.

Comments on this clone: The germline gene is not matched at one end of the junction; a read error may be the cause. Other DNA sequences in the sample encode the same CDR3. V gene TRBV5-1 combines with J gene TRBJ1-1; possibly TRBD1 for D (5 bases). CDR1 is SGHRS and CDR2 is YFSETQ in the germline V gene. The CDR3 consists of 15 residues. CDR3 amino acids: CASSLGGHLNTEAFF. In nucleotides, the CDR3 is TGCGCCAGCAGCTTGGGCGGACATCTGAACACTGAGGCTTTCTTT.

The rearrangement uses TRBV4-3 and TRBJ2-1; 9 bases map to TRBD2. From germline, CDR1 is LGHNA and CDR2 YSLEER. V lost 1 base, J lost 4 bases, and 11 bases stayed unmatched. The CDR3 totals 18 residues. CDR3 region: CASSQGSSGAQRYNEQFF. As DNA, the CDR3 is TGCGCCAGCAGCCAAGGGTCTAGCGGGGCCCAGCGTTACAATGAGCAGTTCTTC.

The V call is TRBV27, the J call TRBJ2-7; D may be TRBD1 (7 bases). With 3 bases removed from V and 1 base from J, the gap between germline ends came to 13 bases. The V gene's germline CDR1 is MNHEY and CDR2 SMNVEV (reference sequence). There are 15 residues in the CDR3. CDR3 nucleotides: TGTGCCAGCAGTTTTGGAGGGGGCCGGTCCTACGAGCAGTACTTC. Amino acids: CASSFGGGRSYEQYF.

The chain employs TRBV28 and TRBJ1-5; the D gene is possibly TRBD1 (6 bases). The CDR3 extends over 12 amino acids. Germline loops: CDR1 MDHEN, CDR2 SYDVKM. V lost 6 bases, J lost 7 bases, and 10 bases lay in between. This chain's CDR3 is CASRAGQQPQHF. In DNA form, the CDR3 reads TGTGCCAGCAGGGCCGGACAGCAGCCCCAGCATTTT.

The rearrangement uses TRBV10-3 and TRBJ1-2, with D perhaps TRBD1 (6 bases). The CDR3 runs 14 residues. The V end lost 3 bases, the J end lost 0 bases, and 8 bases lay between the germline ends. CDR1 and CDR2 from the germline V gene are ENHRY and SYGVKD. CDR3 sequence (DNA): TGTGCCATCAGTGAAGAGGGGGCTAACTATGGCTACACCTTC. Protein sequence: CAISEEGANYGYTF.

The chain carries TRBV6-2 or TRBV6-3 and TRBJ2-7; 7 bases fit TRBD1. Trimming removed 4 bases from V and 3 bases from J; junction bases left unmatched: 6. CDR1 is MNHEY and CDR2 is SVGEGT in the germline V gene. CDR3 size: 14 residues. In DNA form, the CDR3 reads TGTGCCAGCAGTTCCATCAACAGGGGCTACGAGCAGTACTTC. Translating gives CASSSINRGYEQYF.

The chain combines TRBV2 with TRBJ2-6; 8 bases are shared with TRBD1. From germline, CDR1 is SNHLY and CDR2 FYNNEI. This CDR3 contains 15 residues. The V segment lost 5 bases and the J segment 4 bases; nucleotides outside the gene matches: 4. CDR3 coding DNA: TGTGCCAGCAGTTACAGGGGGGTCGGGGCCAACGTCCTGACTTTC. Amino acid sequence: CASSYRGVGANVLTF.

The chain is built from TRBV19 and TRBJ1-6, with 8 bases aligning to TRBD1. The CDR3 runs 14 residues. Germline trimming cut 9 bases from V and 9 bases from J; bases unmatched to any gene: 10. Germline values: CDR1 LNHDA, CDR2 SQIVND (reference sequence). The CDR3 loop is CASEQGDAGSPLHF. CDR3 nucleotide sequence: TGTGCCAGCGAACAGGGGGACGCTGGTTCACCCCTCCACTTT.

The chain combines TRBV4-1 with TRBJ2-7; D uncertain. The germline V gene encodes CDR1 MGHRA and CDR2 YSYEKL. The length of the CDR3 is 14 residues. V shed 1 base and J shed 1 base, with 8 bases lying between them. The chain's CDR3 is CASSQGPASYEQYF. The CDR3 nucleotides are TGCGCCAGCAGCCAAGGACCTGCATCCTACGAGCAGTACTTC.

Details on this clone: A read error may account for a junction end that differs from germline. The chain recombines TRBV5-1 with TRBJ1-4; D is unresolved. The CDR3 is 16 amino acids. Germline V gene sequence: CDR1 SGHRS, CDR2 YFSETQ. CDR3 DNA sequence: TGCGCCAGCGGTGAACCTCTTAGGCAGGAAGGAGGAAAAACTGTTTTT. This gives the protein CASGEPLRQEGGKTVF. Drawing the rest from reference TRBV5-1 and TRBJ1-4, the complete variable domain is KAGVTQTPRYLIKTRGQQVTLSCSPISGHRSVSWYQQTPGQGLQFLFEYFSETQRNKGNFPGRFSGRQFSNSRSEMNVSTLELGDSALYLCASGEPLRQEGGKTVFGSGTQLSVL.

The chain links TRBV6-6 to TRBJ2-1, with a tentative D call TRBD2 (5 bases). CDR1 MNHNY and CDR2 SVGAGI come from the germline V gene (reference sequence). This CDR3 has 18 amino acids. Between the trimmed V and J ends, which lost 5 bases and 1 base, there was a span of 21 bases. In DNA form, the CDR3 reads TGTGCCAGCAGTCACGGACGGATGTTGAGGGAGTCCTACAATGAGCAGTTCTTC. It is translated as CASSHGRMLRESYNEQFF.

The genes are TRBV6-2 or TRBV6-3 and TRBJ1-2, with a tentative D call TRBD1 (6 bases). CDR1 MNHEY and CDR2 SVGEGT come from the germline V gene. V was trimmed by 5 bases and J by 4 bases, leaving 11 bases between them. The CDR3 loop spans 13 amino acids. CDR3 nucleotide sequence: TGTGCCAGCAGTCGGGGGCTTGTCTATGGCTACACCTTC. It is translated as CASSRGLVYGYTF.

V is TRBV6-5 and J is TRBJ1-2; D is unclear. Germline V CDR1 and CDR2: MNHEY, SVGAGI. V lost 5 bases and J 1 base, leaving 11 bases between the germline ends. This CDR3 comprises 14 residues. In nucleotides, the CDR3 is TGTGCCAGCAGTCTAGCCGGGCGTAACTATGGCTACACCTTC. Its protein product is CASSLAGRNYGYTF.

In DNA, the CDR3 is TGTGCCAGCTCACCTGGTGGCGATCGGCCCCAGCATTTT. This encodes CASSPGGDRPQHF. J is TRBJ1-5 and V is TRBV18, with unresolved D. CDR3 size: 13 residues. V was shortened by 3 bases and J by 9 bases, with 12 bases between the two germline ends. Germline V lookup: CDR1 KGHSH, CDR2 LQKENI.

CDR3 loop: CASSAGTNEQYF. CDR3 bases: TGTGCCAGCTCAGCCGGGACAAACGAGCAGTACTTC. V gene TRBV18 combines with J gene TRBJ2-7, with D perhaps matching TRBD1 (6 bases). CDR1 is KGHSH, CDR2 LQKENI, per germline. The CDR3 length is 12 residues. V lost 5 bases, J lost 5 bases, and 10 bases lay in between.